This T cell receptor (beta chain) was identified during a study of blood T cells in healthy people across ages. This clonotype was observed a handful of times. Trimming left V 8 bases short and J 5 bases short, with 15 bases between. The CDR3 consists of 12 residues. Germline lookup yields CDR1 SQVTM and CDR2 ANQGSEA. Using a J-beta primer mix together with a sample-barcoded 5' primer, a second PCR was run for 7 to 11 cycles. Each single sample gave us at least 3 million CDR3-containing paired-end reads. TCRdb used MiXCR to reprocess the 5' RACE reads, holding one entry per CDR3 protein. The table has about 570,000 distinct CDR3 sequences, 25% to 30% seen once.

The material sequenced was blood. The chain has TRBV29-1 and TRBJ1-1, with D unresolved. This TCR derives from a woman between 65 and 79 years old in good health. Here the CDR3 reads CSSLRAGTEAFF. As DNA, the CDR3 is TGCAGCTCCCTGAGGGCTGGTACTGAAGCTTTCTTT.